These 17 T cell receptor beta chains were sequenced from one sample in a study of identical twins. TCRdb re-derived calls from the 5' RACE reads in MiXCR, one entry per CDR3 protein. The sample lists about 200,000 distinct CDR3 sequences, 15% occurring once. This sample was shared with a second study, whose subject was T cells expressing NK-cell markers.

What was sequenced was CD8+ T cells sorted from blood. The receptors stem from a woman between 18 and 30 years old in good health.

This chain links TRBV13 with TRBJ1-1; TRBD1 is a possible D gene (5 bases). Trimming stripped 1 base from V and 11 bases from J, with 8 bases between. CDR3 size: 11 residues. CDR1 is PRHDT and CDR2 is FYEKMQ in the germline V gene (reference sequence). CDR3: CASSLDRTAFF. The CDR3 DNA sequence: TGTGCCAGCAGCTTAGACAGGACGGCTTTCTTT.

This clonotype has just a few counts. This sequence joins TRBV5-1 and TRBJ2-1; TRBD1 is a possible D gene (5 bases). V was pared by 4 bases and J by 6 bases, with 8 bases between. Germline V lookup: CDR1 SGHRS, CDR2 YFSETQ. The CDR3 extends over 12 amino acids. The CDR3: CASSGAANEQFF. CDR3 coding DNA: TGCGCCAGCAGCGGGGCGGCCAATGAGCAGTTCTTC. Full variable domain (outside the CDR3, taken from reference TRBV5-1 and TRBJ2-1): KAGVTQTPRYLIKTRGQQVTLSCSPISGHRSVSWYQQTPGQGLQFLFEYFSETQRNKGNFPGRFSGRQFSNSRSEMNVSTLELGDSALYLCASSGAANEQFFGPGTRLTVL.

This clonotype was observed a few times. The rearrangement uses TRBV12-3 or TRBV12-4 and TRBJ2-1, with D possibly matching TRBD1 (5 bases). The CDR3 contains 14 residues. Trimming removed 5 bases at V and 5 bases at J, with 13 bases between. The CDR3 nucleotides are TGTGCCAGCAGTCCCCAGGGATGGGACAATGAGCAGTTCTTC. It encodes CASSPQGWDNEQFF.

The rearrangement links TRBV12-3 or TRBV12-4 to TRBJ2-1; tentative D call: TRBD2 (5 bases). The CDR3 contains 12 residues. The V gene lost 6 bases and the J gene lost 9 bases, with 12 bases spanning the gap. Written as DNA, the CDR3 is TGTGCCAGCAGGCCAGAGAGGGTTGAGCAGTTCTTC. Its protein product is CASRPERVEQFF.

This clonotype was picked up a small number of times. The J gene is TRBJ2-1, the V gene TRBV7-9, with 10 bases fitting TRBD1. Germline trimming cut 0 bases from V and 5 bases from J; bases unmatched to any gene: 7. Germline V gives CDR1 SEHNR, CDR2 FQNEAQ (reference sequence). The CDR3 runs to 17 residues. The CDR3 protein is CASSLATGGEGDNEQFF. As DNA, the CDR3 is TGTGCCAGCAGCTTAGCGACAGGGGGCGAAGGGGACAATGAGCAGTTCTTC.

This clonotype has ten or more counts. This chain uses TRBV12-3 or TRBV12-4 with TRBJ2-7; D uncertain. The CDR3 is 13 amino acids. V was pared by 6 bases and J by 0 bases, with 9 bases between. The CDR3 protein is CASSPDISYEQYF. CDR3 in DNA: TGTGCCAGCAGCCCGGATATCTCCTACGAGCAGTACTTC.

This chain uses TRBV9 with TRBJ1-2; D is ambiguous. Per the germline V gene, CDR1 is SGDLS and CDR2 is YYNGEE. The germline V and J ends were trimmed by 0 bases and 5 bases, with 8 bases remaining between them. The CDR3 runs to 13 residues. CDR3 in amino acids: CASSVGGGYGYTF. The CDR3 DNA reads TGTGCCAGCAGCGTAGGGGGTGGGTATGGCTACACCTTC.

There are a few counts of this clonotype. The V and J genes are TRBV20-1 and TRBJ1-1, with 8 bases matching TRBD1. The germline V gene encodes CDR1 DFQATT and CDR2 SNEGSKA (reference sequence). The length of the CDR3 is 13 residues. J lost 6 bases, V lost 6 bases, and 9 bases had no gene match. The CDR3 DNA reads TGCAGTGCACACCGCAGGGGGCTGGCTGAAGCTTTCTTT. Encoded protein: CSAHRRGLAEAFF.

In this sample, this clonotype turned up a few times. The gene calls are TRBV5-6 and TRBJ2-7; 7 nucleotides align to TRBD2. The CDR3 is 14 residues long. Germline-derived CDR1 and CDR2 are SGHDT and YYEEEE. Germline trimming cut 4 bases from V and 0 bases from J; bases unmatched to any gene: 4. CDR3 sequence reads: CASSTGLTSYEQYF. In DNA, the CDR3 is TGTGCCAGCAGCACGGGACTAACCTCCTACGAGCAGTACTTC.

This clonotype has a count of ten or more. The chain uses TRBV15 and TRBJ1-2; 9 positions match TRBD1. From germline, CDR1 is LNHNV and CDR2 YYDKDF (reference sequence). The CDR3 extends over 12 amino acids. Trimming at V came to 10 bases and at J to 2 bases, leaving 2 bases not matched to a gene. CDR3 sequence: CAIGTGNYGYTF. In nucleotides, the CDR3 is TGTGCCATCGGGACAGGGAACTATGGCTACACCTTC.

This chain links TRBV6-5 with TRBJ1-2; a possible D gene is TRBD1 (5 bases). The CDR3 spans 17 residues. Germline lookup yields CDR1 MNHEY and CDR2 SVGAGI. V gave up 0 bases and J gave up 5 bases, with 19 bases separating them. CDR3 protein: CASSYSKGFTPWYGYTF. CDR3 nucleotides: TGTGCCAGCAGTTACTCGAAGGGGTTTACTCCTTGGTATGGCTACACCTTC.

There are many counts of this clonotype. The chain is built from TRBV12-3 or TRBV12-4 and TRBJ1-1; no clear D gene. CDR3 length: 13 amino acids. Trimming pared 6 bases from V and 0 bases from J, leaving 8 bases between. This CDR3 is CASSLQLNTEAFF. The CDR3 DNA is TGTGCCAGCAGCCTACAGCTGAACACTGAAGCTTTCTTT.

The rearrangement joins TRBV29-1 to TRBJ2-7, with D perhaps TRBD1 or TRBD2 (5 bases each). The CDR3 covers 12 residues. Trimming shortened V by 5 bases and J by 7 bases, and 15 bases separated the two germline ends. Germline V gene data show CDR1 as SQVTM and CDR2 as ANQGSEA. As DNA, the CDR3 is TGCAGCGTTATAGGGACGGTCGGGGAGCAGTACTTC. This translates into CSVIGTVGEQYF.

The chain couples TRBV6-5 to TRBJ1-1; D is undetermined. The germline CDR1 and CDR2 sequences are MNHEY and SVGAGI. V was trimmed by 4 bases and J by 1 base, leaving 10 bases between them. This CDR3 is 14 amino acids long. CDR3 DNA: TGTGCCAGCAGTTTTACAGAGACGAACACTGAAGCTTTCTTT. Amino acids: CASSFTETNTEAFF.

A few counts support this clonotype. This CDR3 is CASSIIGYEQYF. CDR3 bases: TGTGCCAGTAGTATAATCGGTTACGAGCAGTACTTC. This sequence joins TRBV19 and TRBJ2-7, with unresolved D. Germline V gene data show CDR1 as LNHDA and CDR2 as SQIVND (reference sequence). The V and J ends lost 2 bases and 4 bases respectively, with 6 bases between them. The CDR3 sequence is 12 residues long.

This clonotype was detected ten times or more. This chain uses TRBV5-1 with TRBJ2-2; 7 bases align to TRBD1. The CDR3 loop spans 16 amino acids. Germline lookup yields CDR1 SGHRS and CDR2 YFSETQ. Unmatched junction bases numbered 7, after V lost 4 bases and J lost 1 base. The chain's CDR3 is CASSAPRTGNTGELFF. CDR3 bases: TGCGCCAGCAGCGCACCGAGGACAGGGAACACCGGGGAGCTGTTTTTT. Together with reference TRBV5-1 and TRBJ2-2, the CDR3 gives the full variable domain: KAGVTQTPRYLIKTRGQQVTLSCSPISGHRSVSWYQQTPGQGLQFLFEYFSETQRNKGNFPGRFSGRQFSNSRSEMNVSTLELGDSALYLCASSAPRTGNTGELFFGEGSRLTVL.

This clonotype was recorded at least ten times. CDR3 sequence: CASSFSSGEPYEQYF. The DNA for the CDR3 is TGTGCCAGCAGTTTCTCAAGCGGGGAGCCCTACGAGCAGTACTTC. The V and J genes are TRBV12-3 or TRBV12-4 and TRBJ2-7; TRBD2 matches 7 bases. The CDR3 runs 15 residues. With 3 bases clipped from V and 2 bases from J, the junction kept 7 bases outside the gene matches.